The present entry profiles one T cell receptor beta chain with its context. Antigen specificity is unknown. Samples were assayed with immunoSEQ v3.0 at survey level. The assay was immunoSEQ multiplex PCR, and TCRdb's table has in-frame clones only and misses some. This sample has about 39,000 clones, with roughly nine tenths found just once. Germline V gene data show CDR1 as SEHNR and CDR2 as FQNEAQ (reference sequence). The CDR3 sequence is 14 residues long. Trimming took 5 bases from V and 4 from J; bases not matched to a gene: 8. These data originate in a study of long-term antiretroviral therapy in people with HIV. The study's findings and limits: Clones with expansion before ART led the repertoire at all time points. Spans of CDR3 length were tighter for HIV repertoires than for controls. The study found that diversity rose after ART but stayed below transplant donor controls.

Going into DNA extraction, samples held about 1-11 million cryopreserved PBMC. The sequence was collected from a woman in her forties or fifties with HIV. Sequences were derived from unsorted PBMCs, sampled 1.2 years after starting antiretroviral therapy. This sequence joins TRBV7-9 and TRBJ2-7; TRBD2 agrees at 7 bases. The CDR3 loop is CASSMPGLPYEQYF. CDR3 coding DNA: TGTGCCAGCAGCATGCCGGGACTACCTTACGAGCAGTACTTC. The full variable domain, in which reference TRBV7-9 and TRBJ2-7 provide the parts outside the CDR3, is DTGVSQNPRHKITKRGQNVTFRCDPISEHNRLYWYRQTLGQGPEFLTYFQNEAQLEKSRLLSDRFSAERPKGSFSTLEIQRTEQGDSAMYLCASSMPGLPYEQYFGPGTRLTVT.